This paragraph reports one T cell receptor beta chain. Trimming took off 5 bases at V and 4 bases at J, with 15 bases between the two ends. This CDR3 contains 15 residues. Germline CDR1 MNHNY, CDR2 SVGAGI (reference sequence). This sample was included in a study of control samples from healthy donors and cancer patients. TCRdb keeps only in-frame clones here, not all; method: immunoSEQ multiplex PCR. The sample lists about 130,000 clones, approximately 91% occurring once. This sequence joins TRBV6-6 and TRBJ1-5; possibly TRBD1 for D (5 bases). This sequence originates from a man aged 45-65 years in good health. The specimen sequenced was blood. The CDR3 protein is CASSGFEGPNQPQHF. CDR3 nucleotides: TGTGCCAGCAGTGGGTTCGAGGGGCCGAATCAGCCCCAGCATTTT.